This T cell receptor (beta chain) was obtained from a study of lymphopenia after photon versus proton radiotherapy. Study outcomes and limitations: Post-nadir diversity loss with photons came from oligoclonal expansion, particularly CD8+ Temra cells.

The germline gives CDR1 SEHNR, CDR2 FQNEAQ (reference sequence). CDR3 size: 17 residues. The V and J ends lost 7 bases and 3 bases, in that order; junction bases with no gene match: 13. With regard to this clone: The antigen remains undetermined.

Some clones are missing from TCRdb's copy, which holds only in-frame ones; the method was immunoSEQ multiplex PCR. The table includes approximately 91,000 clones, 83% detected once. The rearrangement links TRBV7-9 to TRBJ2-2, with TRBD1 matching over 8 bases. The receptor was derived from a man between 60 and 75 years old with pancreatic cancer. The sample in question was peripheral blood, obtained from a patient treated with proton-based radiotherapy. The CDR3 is CASTPTLGQGDTGELFF. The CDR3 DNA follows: TGTGCCAGCACCCCCACCCTCGGACAGGGAGACACCGGGGAGCTGTTTTTT.